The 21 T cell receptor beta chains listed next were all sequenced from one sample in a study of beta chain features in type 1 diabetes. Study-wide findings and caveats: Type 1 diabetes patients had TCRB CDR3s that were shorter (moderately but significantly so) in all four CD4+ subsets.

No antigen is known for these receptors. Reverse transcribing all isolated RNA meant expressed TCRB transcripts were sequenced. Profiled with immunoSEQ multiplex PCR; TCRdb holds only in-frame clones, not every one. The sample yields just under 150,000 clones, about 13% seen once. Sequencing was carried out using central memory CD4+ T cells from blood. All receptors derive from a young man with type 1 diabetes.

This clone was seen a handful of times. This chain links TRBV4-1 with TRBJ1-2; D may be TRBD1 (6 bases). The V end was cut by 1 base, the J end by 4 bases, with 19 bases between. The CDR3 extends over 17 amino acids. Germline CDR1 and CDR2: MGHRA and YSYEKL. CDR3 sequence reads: CASSQGGAGGLAYGYTF. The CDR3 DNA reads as TGCGCCAGCAGCCAAGGGGGGGCCGGAGGGCTTGCCTATGGCTACACCTTC.

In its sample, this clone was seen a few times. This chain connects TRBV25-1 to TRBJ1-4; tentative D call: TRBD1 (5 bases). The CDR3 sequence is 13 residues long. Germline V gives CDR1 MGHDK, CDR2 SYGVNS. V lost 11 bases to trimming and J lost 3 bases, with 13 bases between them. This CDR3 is CASRGVPNEKLFF. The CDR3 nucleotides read TGTGCCTCCCGGGGGGTGCCTAATGAAAAACTGTTTTTT.

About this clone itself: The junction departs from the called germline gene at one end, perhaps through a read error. The DNA for the CDR3 is TGCAGCGGAACAGGGGAGTTGGAAGGTTTCTTT. Residues: CSGTGELEGFF. The chain links TRBV29-1 to TRBJ1-1; TRBD1 agrees at 7 bases. Germline lookup yields CDR1 SQVTM and CDR2 ANQGSEA. This CDR3 has 11 amino acids.

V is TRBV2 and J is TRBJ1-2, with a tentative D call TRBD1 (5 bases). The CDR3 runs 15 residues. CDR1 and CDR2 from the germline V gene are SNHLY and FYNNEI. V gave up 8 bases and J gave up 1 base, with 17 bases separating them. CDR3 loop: CASRLKTGDNYGYTF. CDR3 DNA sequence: TGTGCCAGCCGGCTCAAAACAGGAGATAACTATGGCTACACCTTC.

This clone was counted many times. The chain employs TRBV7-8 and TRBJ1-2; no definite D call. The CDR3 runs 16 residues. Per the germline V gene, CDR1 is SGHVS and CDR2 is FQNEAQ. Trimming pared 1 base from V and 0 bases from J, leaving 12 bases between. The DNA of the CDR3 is TGTGCCAGCAGCTTAGAAGCGGCCGCCTCTAACTATGGCTACACCTTC. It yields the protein CASSLEAAASNYGYTF.

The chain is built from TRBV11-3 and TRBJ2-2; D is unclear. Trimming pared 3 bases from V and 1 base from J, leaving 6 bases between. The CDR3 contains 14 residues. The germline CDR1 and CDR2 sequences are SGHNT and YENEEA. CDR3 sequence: CASSFSLNTGELFF. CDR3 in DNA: TGTGCCAGCAGCTTTTCTTTGAACACCGGGGAGCTGTTTTTT.

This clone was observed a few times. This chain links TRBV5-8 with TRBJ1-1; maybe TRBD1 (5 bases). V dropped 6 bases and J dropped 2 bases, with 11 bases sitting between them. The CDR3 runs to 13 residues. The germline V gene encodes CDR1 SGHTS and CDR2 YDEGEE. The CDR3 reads CASTGRGNTEAFF. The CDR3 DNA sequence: TGTGCCAGCACAGGGCGAGGAAACACTGAAGCTTTCTTT.

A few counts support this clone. The CDR3 coding sequence is TGTGCCAGCACCGCGACAGGGGGAGGCTACACCTTC. Protein: CASTATGGGYTF. The chain has TRBV2 and TRBJ1-2, with 9 bases identical to TRBD1. This CDR3 spans 12 amino acids. V lost 7 bases, J lost 8 bases, and 5 bases stayed unmatched. Germline V CDR1 and CDR2: SNHLY, FYNNEI.

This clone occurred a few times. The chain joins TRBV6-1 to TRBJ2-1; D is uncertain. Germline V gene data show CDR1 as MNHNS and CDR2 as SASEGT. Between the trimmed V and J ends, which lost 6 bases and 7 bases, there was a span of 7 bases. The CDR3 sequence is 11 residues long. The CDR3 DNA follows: TGTGCCAGCAGCAATACAAATGAGCAGTTCTTC. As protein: CASSNTNEQFF.

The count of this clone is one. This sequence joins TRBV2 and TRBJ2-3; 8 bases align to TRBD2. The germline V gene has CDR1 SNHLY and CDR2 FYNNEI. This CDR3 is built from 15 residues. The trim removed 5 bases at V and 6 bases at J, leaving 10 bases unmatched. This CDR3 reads CASSPQAGAGDTQYF. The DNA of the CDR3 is TGTGCCAGCAGTCCCCAAGCGGGGGCGGGGGATACGCAGTATTTT. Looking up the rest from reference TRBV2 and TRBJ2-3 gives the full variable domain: EPEVTQTPSHQVTQMGQEVILRCVPISNHLYFYWYRQILGQKVEFLVSFYNNEISEKSEIFDDQFSVERPDGSNFTLKIRSTKLEDSAMYFCASSPQAGAGDTQYFGPGTRLTVL.

The DNA for the CDR3 is TGCAGCGTTGTCAGTGCAACTAATGAAAAACTGTTTTTT. Its protein is CSVVSATNEKLFF. The rearrangement joins TRBV29-1 to TRBJ1-4; D is unresolved. The CDR3 is 13 amino acids. Germline V gives CDR1 SQVTM, CDR2 ANQGSEA. V was pared by 4 bases and J by 0 bases, with 6 bases between.

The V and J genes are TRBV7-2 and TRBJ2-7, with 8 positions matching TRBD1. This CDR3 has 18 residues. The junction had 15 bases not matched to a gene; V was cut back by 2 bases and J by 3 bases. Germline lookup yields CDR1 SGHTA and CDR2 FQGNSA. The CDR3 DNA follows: TGTGCCAGCAGCTTATTTAATCGGGACAGGCCGCTTCTCTACGAGCAGTACTTC. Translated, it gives CASSLFNRDRPLLYEQYF.

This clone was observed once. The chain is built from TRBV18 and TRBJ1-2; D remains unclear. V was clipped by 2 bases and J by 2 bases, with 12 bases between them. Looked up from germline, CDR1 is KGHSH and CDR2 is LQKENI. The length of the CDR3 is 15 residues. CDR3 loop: CASSPEGPPNYGYTF. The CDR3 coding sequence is TGTGCCAGCTCACCAGAGGGTCCACCCAACTATGGCTACACCTTC.

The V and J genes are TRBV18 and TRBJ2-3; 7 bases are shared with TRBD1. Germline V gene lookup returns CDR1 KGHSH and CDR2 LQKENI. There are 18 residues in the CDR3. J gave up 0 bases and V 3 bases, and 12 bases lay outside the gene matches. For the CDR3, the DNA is TGTGCCAGCTCACCTTGGAACCCGGGACAGCCTAGCACAGATACGCAGTATTTT. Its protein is CASSPWNPGQPSTDTQYF.

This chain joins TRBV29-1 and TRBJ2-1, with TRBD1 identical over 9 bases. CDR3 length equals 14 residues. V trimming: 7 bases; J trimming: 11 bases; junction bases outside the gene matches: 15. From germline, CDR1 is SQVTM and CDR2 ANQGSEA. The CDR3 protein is CSASPGQGSPQQFF. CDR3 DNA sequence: TGCAGCGCATCCCCGGGACAGGGTTCCCCTCAGCAGTTCTTC.

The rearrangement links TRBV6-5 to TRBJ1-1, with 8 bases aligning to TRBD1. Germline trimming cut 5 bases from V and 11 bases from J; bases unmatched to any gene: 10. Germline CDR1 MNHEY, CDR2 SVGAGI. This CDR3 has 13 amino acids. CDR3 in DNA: TGTGCCAGCAGTCGAATGCCAGGGGGCCGGGCTTTCTTT. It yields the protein CASSRMPGGRAFF.

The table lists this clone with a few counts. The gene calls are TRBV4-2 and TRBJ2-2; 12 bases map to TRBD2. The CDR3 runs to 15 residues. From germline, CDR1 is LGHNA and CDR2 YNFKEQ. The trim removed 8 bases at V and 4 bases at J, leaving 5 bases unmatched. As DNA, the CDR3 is TGTGCCAGCGGCCCTAGCGGGGGGGCCACCGGGGAGCTGTTTTTT. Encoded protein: CASGPSGGATGELFF.

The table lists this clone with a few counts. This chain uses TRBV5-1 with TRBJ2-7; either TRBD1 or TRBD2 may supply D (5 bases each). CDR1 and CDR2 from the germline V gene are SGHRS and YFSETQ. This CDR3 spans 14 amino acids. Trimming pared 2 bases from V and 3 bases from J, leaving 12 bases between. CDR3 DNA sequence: TGCGCCAGCAGCTTTGAGGGGAGCGGCTACGAGCAGTACTTC. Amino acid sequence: CASSFEGSGYEQYF. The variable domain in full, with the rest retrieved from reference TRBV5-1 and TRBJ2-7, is KAGVTQTPRYLIKTRGQQVTLSCSPISGHRSVSWYQQTPGQGLQFLFEYFSETQRNKGNFPGRFSGRQFSNSRSEMNVSTLELGDSALYLCASSFEGSGYEQYFGPGTRLTVT.

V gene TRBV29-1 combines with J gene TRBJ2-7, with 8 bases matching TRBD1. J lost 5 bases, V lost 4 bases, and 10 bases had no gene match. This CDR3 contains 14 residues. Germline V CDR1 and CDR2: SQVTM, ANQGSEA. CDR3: CSVGQGAHLDEQYF. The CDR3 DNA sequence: TGCAGCGTTGGGCAGGGGGCCCATTTAGACGAGCAGTACTTC.

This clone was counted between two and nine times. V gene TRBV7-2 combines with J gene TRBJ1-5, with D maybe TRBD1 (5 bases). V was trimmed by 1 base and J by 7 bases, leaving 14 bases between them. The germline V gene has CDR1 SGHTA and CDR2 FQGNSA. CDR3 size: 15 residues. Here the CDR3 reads CASSLVRAFEQPQHF. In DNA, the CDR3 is TGTGCCAGCAGCTTAGTCAGGGCCTTCGAGCAGCCCCAGCATTTT.

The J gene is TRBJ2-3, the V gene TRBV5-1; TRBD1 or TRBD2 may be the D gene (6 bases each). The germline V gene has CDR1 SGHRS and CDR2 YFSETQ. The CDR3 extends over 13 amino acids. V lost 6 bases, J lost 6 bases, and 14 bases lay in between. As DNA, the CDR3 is TGCGCCAGCACCCTATGGGGGGCGGATACGCAGTATTTT. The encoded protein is CASTLWGADTQYF.